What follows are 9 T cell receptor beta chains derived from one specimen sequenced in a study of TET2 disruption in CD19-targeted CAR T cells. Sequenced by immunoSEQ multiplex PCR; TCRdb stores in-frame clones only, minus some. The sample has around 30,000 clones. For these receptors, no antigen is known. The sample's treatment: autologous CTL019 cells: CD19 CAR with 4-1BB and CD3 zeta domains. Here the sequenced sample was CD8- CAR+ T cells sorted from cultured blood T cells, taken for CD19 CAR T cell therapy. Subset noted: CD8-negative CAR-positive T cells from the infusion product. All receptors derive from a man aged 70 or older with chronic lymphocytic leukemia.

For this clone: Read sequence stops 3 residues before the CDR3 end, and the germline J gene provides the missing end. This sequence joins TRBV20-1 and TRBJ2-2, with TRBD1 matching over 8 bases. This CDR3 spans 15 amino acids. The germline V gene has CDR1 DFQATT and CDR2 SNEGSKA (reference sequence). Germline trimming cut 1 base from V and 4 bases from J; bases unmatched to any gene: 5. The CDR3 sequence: CSARVAGGPTGELFF. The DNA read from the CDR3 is TGCAGTGCTAGAGTGGCAGGGGGCCCCACCGGGGAG.

The CDR3 here is CSASPTGERTQYF. The part of the CDR3 DNA that was read is TGCAGTGCCTCACCTACAGGGGAAAGGACT. V is TRBV20-1 and J is TRBJ2-4; 7 bases agree with TRBD1. With the read ending 3 residues before the CDR3 end, the germline J gene is used to fill in that end. Looked up from germline, CDR1 is DFQATT and CDR2 is SNEGSKA (reference sequence). This CDR3 comprises 13 residues.

The part of the CDR3 DNA that was read is TGTGCCAGCAGCCCTAGCGGGGGGGTGGATGAG. Translating gives CASSPSGGVDE. From start to end, the CDR3 is CASSPSGGVDEQFF. The rearrangement joins TRBV7-2 to TRBJ2-1, with TRBD2 matching over 12 bases. Read coverage stops 3 residues before the CDR3 terminus; the germline J gene supplies the remainder. The CDR3 length is 14 residues. In germline, CDR1 is SGHTA, CDR2 FQGNSA. Trimming cost V 5 bases and J 8 bases; bases outside gene matches: 4.

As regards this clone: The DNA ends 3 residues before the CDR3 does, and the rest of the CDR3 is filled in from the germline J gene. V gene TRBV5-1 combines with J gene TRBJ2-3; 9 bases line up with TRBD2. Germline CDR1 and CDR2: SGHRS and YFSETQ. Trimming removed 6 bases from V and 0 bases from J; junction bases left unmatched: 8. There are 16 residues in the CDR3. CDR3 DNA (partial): TGCGCCAGCACCCCCGGGGCGGGGGGGAGCACAGATACG. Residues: CASTPGAGGSTDT. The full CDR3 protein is CASTPGAGGSTDTQYF.

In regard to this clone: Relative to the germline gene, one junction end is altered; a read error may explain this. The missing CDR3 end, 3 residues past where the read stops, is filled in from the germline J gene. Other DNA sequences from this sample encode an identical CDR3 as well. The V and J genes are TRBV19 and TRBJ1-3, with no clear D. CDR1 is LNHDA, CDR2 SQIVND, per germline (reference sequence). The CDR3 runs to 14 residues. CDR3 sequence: CASSLRGLGNTIYF. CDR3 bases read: TGTGCCAGTAGTCTGCGGGGTCTAGGAAACACT.

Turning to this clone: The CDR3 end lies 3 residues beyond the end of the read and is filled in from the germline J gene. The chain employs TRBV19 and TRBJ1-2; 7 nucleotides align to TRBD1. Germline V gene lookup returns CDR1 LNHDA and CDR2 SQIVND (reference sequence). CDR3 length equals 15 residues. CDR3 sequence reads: CASSAVGQITDTYTF. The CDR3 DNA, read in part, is TGTGCCAGTAGTGCCGTGGGACAGATAACAGATACC.

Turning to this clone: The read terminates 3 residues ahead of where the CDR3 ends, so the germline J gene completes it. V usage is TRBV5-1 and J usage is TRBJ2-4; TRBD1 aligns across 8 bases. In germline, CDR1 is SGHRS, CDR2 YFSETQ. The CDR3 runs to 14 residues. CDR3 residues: CASSRQGPQETQYF. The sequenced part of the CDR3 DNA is TGCGCCAGCAGCCGACAGGGGCCTCAAGAGACT.

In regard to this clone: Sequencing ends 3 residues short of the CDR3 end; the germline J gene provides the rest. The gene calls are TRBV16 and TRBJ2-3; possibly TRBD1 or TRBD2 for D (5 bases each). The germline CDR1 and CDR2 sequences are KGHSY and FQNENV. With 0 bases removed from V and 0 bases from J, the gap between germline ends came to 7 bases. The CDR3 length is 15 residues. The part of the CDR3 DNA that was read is TGTGCCAGCAGCCAATCGAGGGGCAGCACAGATACG. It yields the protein CASSQSRGSTDT. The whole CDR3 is CASSQSRGSTDTQYF.

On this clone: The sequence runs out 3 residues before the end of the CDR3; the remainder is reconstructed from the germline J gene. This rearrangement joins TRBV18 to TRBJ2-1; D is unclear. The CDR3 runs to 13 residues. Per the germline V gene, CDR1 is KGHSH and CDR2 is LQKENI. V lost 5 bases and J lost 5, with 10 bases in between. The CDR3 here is CASSTRSNNEQFF. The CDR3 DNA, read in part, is TGTGCCAGCTCAACAAGGTCAAACAATGAG.